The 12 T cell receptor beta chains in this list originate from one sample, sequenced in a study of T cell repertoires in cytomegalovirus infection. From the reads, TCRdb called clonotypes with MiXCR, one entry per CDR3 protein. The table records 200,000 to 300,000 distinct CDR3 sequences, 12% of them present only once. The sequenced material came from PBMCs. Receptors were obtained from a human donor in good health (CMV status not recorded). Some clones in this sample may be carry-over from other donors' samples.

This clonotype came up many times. The CDR3 sequence: CASSPYGQGATNEKLFF. In nucleotides, the CDR3 is TGTGCCAGCAGCCCTTACGGACAGGGGGCAACTAATGAAAAACTGTTTTTT. The chain uses TRBV7-9 and TRBJ1-4; 10 nucleotides match TRBD1. The V gene end was trimmed by 5 bases and the J gene end by 0 bases; junction bases not matched to a gene: 6. There are 17 residues in the CDR3. The germline V gene has CDR1 SEHNR and CDR2 FQNEAQ (reference sequence). The variable domain in full, completed from reference TRBV7-9 and TRBJ1-4, reads DTGVSQNPRHKITKRGQNVTFRCDPISEHNRLYWYRQTLGQGPEFLTYFQNEAQLEKSRLLSDRFSAERPKGSFSTLEIQRTEQGDSAMYLCASSPYGQGATNEKLFFGSGTQLSVL.

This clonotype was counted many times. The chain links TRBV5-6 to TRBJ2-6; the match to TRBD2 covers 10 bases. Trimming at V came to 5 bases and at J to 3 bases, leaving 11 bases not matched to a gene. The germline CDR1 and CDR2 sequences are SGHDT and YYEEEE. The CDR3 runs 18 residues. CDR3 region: CASRLTAGGPYGANVLTF. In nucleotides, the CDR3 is TGTGCCAGCAGATTGACAGCGGGAGGGCCATATGGGGCCAACGTCCTGACTTTC.

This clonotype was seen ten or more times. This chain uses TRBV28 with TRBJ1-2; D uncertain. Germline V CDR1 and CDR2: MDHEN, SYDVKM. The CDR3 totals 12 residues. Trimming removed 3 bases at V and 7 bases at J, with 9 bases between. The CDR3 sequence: CASSLGIGGYTF. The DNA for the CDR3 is TGTGCCAGCAGTTTGGGTATCGGTGGCTACACCTTC.

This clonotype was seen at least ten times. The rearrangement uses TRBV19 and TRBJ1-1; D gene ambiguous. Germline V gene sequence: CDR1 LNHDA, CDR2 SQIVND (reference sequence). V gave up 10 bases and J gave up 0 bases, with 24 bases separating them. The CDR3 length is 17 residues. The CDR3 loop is CATTSFSEPPMNTEAFF. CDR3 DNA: TGTGCCACTACTTCCTTCTCCGAGCCCCCCATGAACACTGAAGCTTTCTTT.

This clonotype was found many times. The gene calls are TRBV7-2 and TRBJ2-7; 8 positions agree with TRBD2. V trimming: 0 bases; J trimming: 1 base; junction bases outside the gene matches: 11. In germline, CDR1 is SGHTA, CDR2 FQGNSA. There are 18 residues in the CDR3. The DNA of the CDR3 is TGTGCCAGCAGCTTAGCGGGTAGCGGGAATTCACTTTCCTACGAGCAGTACTTC. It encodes CASSLAGSGNSLSYEQYF.

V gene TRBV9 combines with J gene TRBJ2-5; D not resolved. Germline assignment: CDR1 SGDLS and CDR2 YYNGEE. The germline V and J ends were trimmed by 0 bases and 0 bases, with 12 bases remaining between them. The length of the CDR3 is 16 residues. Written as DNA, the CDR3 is TGTGCCAGCAGCGTAGCGGTGGGATGGGACCAAGAGACCCAGTACTTC. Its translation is CASSVAVGWDQETQYF.

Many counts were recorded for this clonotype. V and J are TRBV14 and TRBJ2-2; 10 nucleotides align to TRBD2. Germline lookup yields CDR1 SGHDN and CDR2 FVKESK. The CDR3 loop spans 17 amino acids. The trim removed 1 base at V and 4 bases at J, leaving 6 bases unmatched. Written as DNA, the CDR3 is TGTGCCAGCAGCCAAGGCGGGCTAGCGGGAGTCACCGGGGAGCTGTTTTTT. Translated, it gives CASSQGGLAGVTGELFF.

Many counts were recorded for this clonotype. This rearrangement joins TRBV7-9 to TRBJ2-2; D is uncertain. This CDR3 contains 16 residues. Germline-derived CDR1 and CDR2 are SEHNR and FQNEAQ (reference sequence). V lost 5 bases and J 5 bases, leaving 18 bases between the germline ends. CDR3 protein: CASSNPGFDGTGELFF. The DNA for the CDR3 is TGTGCCAGCAGCAACCCCGGGTTCGATGGGACCGGGGAGCTGTTTTTT.

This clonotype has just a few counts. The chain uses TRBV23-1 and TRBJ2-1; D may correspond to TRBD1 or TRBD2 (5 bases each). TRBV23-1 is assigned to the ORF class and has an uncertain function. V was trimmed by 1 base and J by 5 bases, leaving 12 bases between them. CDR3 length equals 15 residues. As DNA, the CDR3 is TGCGCCAGCAGTCAATGTCGAGGGGTGGACAATGAGCAGTTCTTC. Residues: CASSQCRGVDNEQFF.

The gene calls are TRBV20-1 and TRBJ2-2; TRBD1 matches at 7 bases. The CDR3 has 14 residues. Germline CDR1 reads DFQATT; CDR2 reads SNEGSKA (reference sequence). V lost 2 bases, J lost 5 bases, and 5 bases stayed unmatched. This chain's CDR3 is CSARSETGTGELFF. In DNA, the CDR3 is TGCAGTGCTAGATCAGAGACAGGGACCGGGGAGCTGTTTTTT.

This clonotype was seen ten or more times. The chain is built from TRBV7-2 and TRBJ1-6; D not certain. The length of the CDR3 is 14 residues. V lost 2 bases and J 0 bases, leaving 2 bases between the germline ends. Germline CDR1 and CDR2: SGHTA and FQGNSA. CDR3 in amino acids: CASSLSSYNSPLHF. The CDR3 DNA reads TGTGCCAGCAGCTTAAGCTCCTATAATTCACCCCTCCACTTT.

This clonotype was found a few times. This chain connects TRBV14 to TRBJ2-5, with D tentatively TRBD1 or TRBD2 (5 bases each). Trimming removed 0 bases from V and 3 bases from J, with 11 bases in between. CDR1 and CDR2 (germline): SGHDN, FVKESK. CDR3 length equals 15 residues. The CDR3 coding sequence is TGTGCCAGCAGCCAAGATCGAGGGACGGAAGAGACCCAGTACTTC. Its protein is CASSQDRGTEETQYF.